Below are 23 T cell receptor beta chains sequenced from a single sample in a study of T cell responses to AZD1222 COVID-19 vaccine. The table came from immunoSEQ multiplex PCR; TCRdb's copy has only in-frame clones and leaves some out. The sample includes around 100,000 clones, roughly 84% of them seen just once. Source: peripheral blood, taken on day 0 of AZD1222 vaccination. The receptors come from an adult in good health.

The CDR3 region has the DNA TGTGCCAGCAGCTCTAACAGTGGGGAGACCCAGTACTTC. This sequence encodes CASSSNSGETQYF. The V and J genes are TRBV7-9 and TRBJ2-5; no clear D. Germline CDR1 and CDR2: SEHNR and FQNEAQ (reference sequence). CDR3 size: 13 residues. V was shortened by 4 bases and J by 5 bases, with 11 bases between the two germline ends.

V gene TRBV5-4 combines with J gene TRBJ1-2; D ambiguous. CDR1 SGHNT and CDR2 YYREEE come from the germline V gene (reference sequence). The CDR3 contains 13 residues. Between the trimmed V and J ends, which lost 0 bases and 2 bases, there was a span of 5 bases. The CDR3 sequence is CASSLAWNYGYTF. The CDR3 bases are TGTGCCAGCAGCTTGGCCTGGAACTATGGCTACACCTTC.

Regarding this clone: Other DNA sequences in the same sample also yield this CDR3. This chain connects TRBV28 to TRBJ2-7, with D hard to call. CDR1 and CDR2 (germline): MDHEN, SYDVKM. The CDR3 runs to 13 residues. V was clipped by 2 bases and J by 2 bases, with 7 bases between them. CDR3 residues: CASSLRTPYEQYF. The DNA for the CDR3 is TGTGCCAGCAGTTTACGGACGCCCTACGAGCAGTACTTC.

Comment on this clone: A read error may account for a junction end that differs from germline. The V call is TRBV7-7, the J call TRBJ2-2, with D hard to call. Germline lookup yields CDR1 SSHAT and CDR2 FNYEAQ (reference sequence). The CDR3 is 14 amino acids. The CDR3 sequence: CASSRSANTGELFF. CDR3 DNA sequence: TGTGCTAGCAGTAGGTCAGCGAACACCGGGGAGCTGTTTTTT.

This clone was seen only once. The CDR3 is CSVDPLSTDGKNIQYF. For the CDR3, the DNA is TGCAGCGTTGACCCCTTATCGACGGATGGAAAAAACATTCAGTACTTC. The chain is built from TRBV29-1 and TRBJ2-4; D is undetermined. The germline V gene encodes CDR1 SQVTM and CDR2 ANQGSEA. This CDR3 spans 16 amino acids. Trimming removed 3 bases at V and 4 bases at J, with 19 bases between.

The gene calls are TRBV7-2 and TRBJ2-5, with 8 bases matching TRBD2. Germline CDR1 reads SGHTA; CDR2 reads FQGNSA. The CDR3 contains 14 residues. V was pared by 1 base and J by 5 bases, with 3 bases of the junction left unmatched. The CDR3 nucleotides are TGTGCCAGCAGCTTAGTCGGGGGGGCGGAGACCCAGTACTTC. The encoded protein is CASSLVGGAETQYF.

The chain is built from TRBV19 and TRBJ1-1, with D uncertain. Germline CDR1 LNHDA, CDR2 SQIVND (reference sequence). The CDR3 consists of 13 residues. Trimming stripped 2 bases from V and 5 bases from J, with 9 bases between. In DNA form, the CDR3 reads TGTGCCAGTAGTATAAGCGGGAGTACTGAAGCTTTCTTT. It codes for CASSISGSTEAFF.

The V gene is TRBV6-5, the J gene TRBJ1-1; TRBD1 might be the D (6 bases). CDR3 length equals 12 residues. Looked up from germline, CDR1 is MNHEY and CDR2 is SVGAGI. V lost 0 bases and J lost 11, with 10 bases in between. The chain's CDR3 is CASSYSRGDAFF. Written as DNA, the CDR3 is TGTGCCAGCAGTTACTCGAGGGGGGATGCTTTCTTT.

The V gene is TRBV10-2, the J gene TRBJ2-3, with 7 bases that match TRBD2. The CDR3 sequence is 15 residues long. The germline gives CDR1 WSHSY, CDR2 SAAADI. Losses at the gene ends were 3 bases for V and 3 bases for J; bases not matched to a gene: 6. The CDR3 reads CASSEGGLGTDTQYF. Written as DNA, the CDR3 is TGCGCCAGCAGTGAAGGAGGACTAGGAACAGATACGCAGTATTTT.

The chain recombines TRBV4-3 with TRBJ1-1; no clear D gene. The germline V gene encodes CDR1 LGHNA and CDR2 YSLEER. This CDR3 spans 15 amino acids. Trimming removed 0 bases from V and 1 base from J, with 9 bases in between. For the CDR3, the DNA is TGCGCCAGCAGCCAAGATTTGCAAAAGAACACTGAAGCTTTCTTT. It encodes CASSQDLQKNTEAFF.

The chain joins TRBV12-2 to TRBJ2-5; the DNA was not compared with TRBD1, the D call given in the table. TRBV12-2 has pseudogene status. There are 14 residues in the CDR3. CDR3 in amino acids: CASRLGSGRKTQYF. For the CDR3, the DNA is TGTGCAAGTCGCTTAGGATCAGGGCGAAAGACCCAGTACTTC.

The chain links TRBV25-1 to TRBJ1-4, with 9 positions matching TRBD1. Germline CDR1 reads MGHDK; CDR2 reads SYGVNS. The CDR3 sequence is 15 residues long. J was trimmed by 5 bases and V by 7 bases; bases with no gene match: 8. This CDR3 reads CASTPSGQGNEKLFF. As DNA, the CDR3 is TGTGCCAGCACCCCCTCGGGACAGGGCAATGAAAAACTGTTTTTT.

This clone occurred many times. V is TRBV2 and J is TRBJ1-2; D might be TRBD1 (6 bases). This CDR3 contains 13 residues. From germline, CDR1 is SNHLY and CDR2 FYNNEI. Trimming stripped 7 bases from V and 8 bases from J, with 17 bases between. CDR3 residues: CASIGGLGYGYTF. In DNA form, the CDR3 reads TGTGCCAGCATAGGGGGGTTGGGTTACGGCTACACCTTC.

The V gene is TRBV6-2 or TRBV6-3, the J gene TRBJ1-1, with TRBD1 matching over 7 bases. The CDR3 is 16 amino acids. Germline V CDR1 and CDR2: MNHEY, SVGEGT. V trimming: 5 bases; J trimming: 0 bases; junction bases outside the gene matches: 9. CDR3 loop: CASSAGPTGLNTEAFF. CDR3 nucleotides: TGTGCCAGCAGTGCCGGACCGACAGGGTTGAACACTGAAGCTTTCTTT.

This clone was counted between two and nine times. The CDR3 loop reads CASSPGVDGYTF. The CDR3 bases are TGCGCCAGCAGCCCAGGGGTGGATGGCTACACCTTC. The rearrangement links TRBV5-1 to TRBJ1-2; weak D call: TRBD1 (6 bases). The CDR3 has 12 amino acids. Per germline, CDR1 SGHRS and CDR2 YFSETQ. Trimming stripped 4 bases from V and 6 bases from J, with 10 bases between.

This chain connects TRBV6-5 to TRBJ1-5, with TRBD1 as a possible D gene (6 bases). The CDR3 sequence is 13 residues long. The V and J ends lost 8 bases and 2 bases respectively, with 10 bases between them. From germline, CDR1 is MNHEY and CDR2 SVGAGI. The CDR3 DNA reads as TGTGCCAGCTCTAACAGGGGCAATCAGCCCCAGCATTTT. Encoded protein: CASSNRGNQPQHF.

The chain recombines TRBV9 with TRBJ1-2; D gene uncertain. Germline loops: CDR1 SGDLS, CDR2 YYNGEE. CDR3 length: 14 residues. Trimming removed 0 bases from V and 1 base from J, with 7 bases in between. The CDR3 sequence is CASSVATGNYGYTF. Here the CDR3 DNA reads TGTGCCAGCAGCGTAGCTACGGGTAACTATGGCTACACCTTC.

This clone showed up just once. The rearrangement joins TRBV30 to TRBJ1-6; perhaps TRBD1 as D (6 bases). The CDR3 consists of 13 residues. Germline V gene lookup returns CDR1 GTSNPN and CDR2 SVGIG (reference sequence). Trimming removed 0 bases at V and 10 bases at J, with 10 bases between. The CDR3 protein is CAWSVQGGSPLHF. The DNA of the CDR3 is TGTGCCTGGAGTGTACAGGGTGGGTCACCCCTCCACTTT.

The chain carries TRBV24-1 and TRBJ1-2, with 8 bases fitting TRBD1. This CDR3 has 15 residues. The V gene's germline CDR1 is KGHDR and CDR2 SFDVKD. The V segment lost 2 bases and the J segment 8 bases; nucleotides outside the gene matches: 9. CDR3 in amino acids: CATSDSRRTGHGYTF. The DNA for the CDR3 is TGTGCCACCAGTGATTCTAGGCGGACAGGGCACGGCTACACCTTC.

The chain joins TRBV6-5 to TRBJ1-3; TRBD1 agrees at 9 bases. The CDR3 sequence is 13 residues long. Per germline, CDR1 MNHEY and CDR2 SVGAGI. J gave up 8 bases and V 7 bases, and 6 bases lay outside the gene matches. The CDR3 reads CASTHRQGDTIYF. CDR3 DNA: TGTGCCAGCACTCATCGACAGGGGGACACCATATATTTT.

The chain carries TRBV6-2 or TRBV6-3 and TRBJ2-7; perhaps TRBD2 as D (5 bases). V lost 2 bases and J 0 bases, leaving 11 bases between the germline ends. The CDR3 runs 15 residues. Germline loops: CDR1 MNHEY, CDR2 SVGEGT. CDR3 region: CASSYPDSSSYEQYF. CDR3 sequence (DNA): TGTGCCAGCAGTTACCCGGACTCCAGCTCCTACGAGCAGTACTTC.

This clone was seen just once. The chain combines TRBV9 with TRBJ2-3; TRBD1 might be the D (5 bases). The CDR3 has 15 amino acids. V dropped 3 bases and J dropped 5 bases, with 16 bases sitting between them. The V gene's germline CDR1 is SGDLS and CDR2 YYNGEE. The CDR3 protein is CASSERPQGVDTQYF. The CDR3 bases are TGTGCCAGCAGCGAACGTCCACAAGGGGTAGATACGCAGTATTTT. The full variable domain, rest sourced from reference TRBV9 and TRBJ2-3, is DSGVTQTPKHLITATGQRVTLRCSPRSGDLSVYWYQQSLDQGLQFLIQYYNGEERAKGNILERFSAQQFPDLHSELNLSSLELGDSALYFCASSERPQGVDTQYFGPGTRLTVL.

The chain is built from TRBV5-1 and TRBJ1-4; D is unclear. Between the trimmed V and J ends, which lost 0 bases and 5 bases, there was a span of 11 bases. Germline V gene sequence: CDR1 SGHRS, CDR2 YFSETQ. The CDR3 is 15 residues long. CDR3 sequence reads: CASSLDRAGNEKLFF. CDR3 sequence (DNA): TGCGCCAGCAGCTTGGACCGGGCCGGGAATGAAAAACTGTTTTTT.